The 27 T cell receptor beta chains below all came from one sample that was sequenced in a study of T cell changes during pregnancy in multiple sclerosis. Method: immunoSEQ multiplex PCR; TCRdb's copy keeps in-frame clones and lacks some. The sample holds about 50,000 clones, approximately 90% seen once. The material was CD4+ T cells from peripheral blood mononuclear cells, obtained after pregnancy. The receptors were gathered from a female donor with multiple sclerosis, enrolled in a pregnancy study.

On this clone: One end of the junction is discordant with germline, which a read error may explain. This chain links TRBV30 with TRBJ2-3; unclear D gene. The CDR3 has 13 residues. Germline assignment: CDR1 GTSNPN and CDR2 SVGIG (reference sequence). The CDR3, as DNA: TGTGCCTGGAGGAGCAGAAGCACAGATACACAGTATTTT. It is translated as CAWRSRSTDTQYF.

The chain carries TRBV7-8 and TRBJ1-5, with no clear D. This CDR3 comprises 16 residues. The germline V and J ends were trimmed by 0 bases and 7 bases, with 16 bases remaining between them. In germline, CDR1 is SGHVS, CDR2 FQNEAQ. CDR3 DNA sequence: TGTGCCAGCAGCTTAGCAAGGCTAGGTTATGAACAGCCCCAGCATTTT. It codes for CASSLARLGYEQPQHF.

The DNA of the CDR3 is TGTGCCAGCAGCCCGGACTCCCTAGCTCGGTTCTTC. Residues: CASSPDSLARFF. The chain employs TRBV7-6 and TRBJ2-1; D may be TRBD2 (5 bases). V lost 5 bases and J lost 15, with 17 bases in between. Per germline, CDR1 SGHVS and CDR2 FNYEAQ. The CDR3 totals 12 residues.

This clone was detected a few times. The genes are TRBV29-1 and TRBJ1-5; weak D call: TRBD1 (6 bases). The CDR3 is made up of 13 amino acids. Per germline, CDR1 SQVTM and CDR2 ANQGSEA. V lost 6 bases, J lost 5 bases, and 14 bases lay in between. The CDR3 DNA reads TGCAGCGTAGGGGACAAGGGGGATCAGCCCCAGCATTTT. The encoded protein is CSVGDKGDQPQHF.

The chain joins TRBV7-3 to TRBJ2-7; tentative D call: TRBD1 (5 bases). CDR1 and CDR2 from the germline V gene are SGHTA and FQGTGA. The V and J ends lost 2 bases and 5 bases respectively, with 16 bases between them. The CDR3 covers 15 residues. CDR3 sequence reads: CASSLQGGKVNEQYF. In DNA form, the CDR3 reads TGTGCCAGCAGCTTACAGGGTGGGAAAGTGAACGAGCAGTACTTC. Looking up the rest from reference TRBV7-3 and TRBJ2-7 gives the full variable domain: GAGVSQTPSNKVTEKGKYVELRCDPISGHTALYWYRQSLGQGPEFLIYFQGTGAADDSGLPNDRFFAVRPEGSVSTLKIQRTERGDSAVYLCASSLQGGKVNEQYFGPGTRLTVT.

This clone was seen just once. V and J are TRBV5-6 and TRBJ2-7; D perhaps matches TRBD1 (5 bases). CDR3 length: 15 residues. V lost 4 bases to trimming and J lost 1 base, with 15 bases between them. Looked up from germline, CDR1 is SGHDT and CDR2 is YYEEEE. Written as DNA, the CDR3 is TGTGCCAGCAGCCGAAACCCGGACATATCCTACGAGCAGTACTTC. Encoded protein: CASSRNPDISYEQYF. Drawing the rest from reference TRBV5-6 and TRBJ2-7, the complete variable domain is DAGVTQSPTHLIKTRGQQVTLRCSPKSGHDTVSWYQQALGQGPQFIFQYYEEEERQRGNFPDRFSGHQFPNYSSELNVNALLLGDSALYLCASSRNPDISYEQYFGPGTRLTVT.

The chain carries TRBV27 and TRBJ2-1, with 8 positions matching TRBD2. The CDR3 extends over 17 amino acids. Germline assignment: CDR1 MNHEY and CDR2 SMNVEV (reference sequence). The junction had 13 bases not matched to a gene; V was cut back by 4 bases and J by 5 bases. The CDR3 spells CASSSVRAGARNNEQFF. The CDR3 coding sequence is TGTGCCAGCAGTTCGGTCAGAGCGGGAGCTAGGAACAATGAGCAGTTCTTC.

This clone came up once. The chain carries TRBV11-3 and TRBJ2-7, with D maybe TRBD2 (5 bases). Germline loops: CDR1 SGHNT, CDR2 YENEEA. The CDR3 length is 13 residues. The ends were cut back, 4 bases at V and 2 bases at J, with 9 bases in the middle. The CDR3 loop reads CASSSGSAYEQYF. Written as DNA, the CDR3 is TGTGCCAGCAGCTCGGGATCGGCCTACGAGCAGTACTTC. Based on the CDR3 plus reference TRBV11-3 and TRBJ2-7, the full variable domain is EAGVVQSPRYKIIEKKQPVAFWCNPISGHNTLYWYLQNLGQGPELLIRYENEEAVDDSQLPKDRFSAERLKGVDSTLKIQPAELGDSAVYLCASSSGSAYEQYFGPGTRLTVT.

The V call is TRBV7-9, the J call TRBJ2-3, with TRBD2 matching 10 bases. The CDR3 runs to 15 residues. The V gene's germline CDR1 is SEHNR and CDR2 FQNEAQ (reference sequence). V dropped 4 bases and J dropped 3; count of bases not matched to a gene: 4. In nucleotides, the CDR3 is TGTGCCAGCAGCTCCTTACTAGCGGGAACAGATACGCAGTATTTT. Translated: CASSSLLAGTDTQYF.

J is TRBJ2-1 and V is TRBV18, with 7 bases matching TRBD2. After removal of 6 bases from V and 3 bases from J, the junction contained 11 bases not matched to a gene. Germline V CDR1 and CDR2: KGHSH, LQKENI. The CDR3 is made up of 16 amino acids. In DNA, the CDR3 is TGTGCCAGCTCGATGCTAGCGGAGTTGAGCTACAATGAGCAGTTCTTC. Translated: CASSMLAELSYNEQFF.

V and J are TRBV30 and TRBJ1-3; TRBD1 might be the D (6 bases). The CDR3 extends over 13 amino acids. Germline V CDR1 and CDR2: GTSNPN, SVGIG (reference sequence). The V gene lost 5 bases and the J gene lost 1 base, with 9 bases spanning the gap. The CDR3: CAWSTGSGNTIYF. The CDR3 nucleotides are TGTGCCTGGTCAACAGGGTCTGGAAACACCATATATTTT.

V usage is TRBV5-1 and J usage is TRBJ1-3; no firm D call. The CDR3 sequence is 18 residues long. Looked up from germline, CDR1 is SGHRS and CDR2 is YFSETQ. The V gene lost 2 bases and the J gene lost 2 bases, with 20 bases spanning the gap. Written as DNA, the CDR3 is TGCGCCAGCAGCTTAGGACTGACCCTATCCGAAGCTGGAAACACCATATATTTT. Encoded protein: CASSLGLTLSEAGNTIYF.

The chain couples TRBV9 to TRBJ2-2; 13 nucleotides line up with TRBD2. Unmatched junction bases numbered 3, after V lost 3 bases and J lost 4 bases. This CDR3 is 16 amino acids long. Looked up from germline, CDR1 is SGDLS and CDR2 is YYNGEE. The CDR3 reads CASSGTSGSITGELFF. DNA of the CDR3: TGTGCCAGCAGCGGGACTAGCGGGAGTATCACCGGGGAGCTGTTTTTT.

This chain links TRBV5-1 with TRBJ1-2, with 9 nucleotides matching TRBD1. CDR1 is SGHRS, CDR2 YFSETQ, per germline. CDR3 length: 17 amino acids. J lost 9 bases, V lost 1 base, and 16 bases had no gene match. The CDR3 nucleotides are TGCGCCAGCAGCTTGTTTGCCGGGACAGGGCTTGGAGATCGCTACACCTTC. It is translated as CASSLFAGTGLGDRYTF.

V usage is TRBV10-3 and J usage is TRBJ2-3, with 8 bases matching TRBD2. J lost 5 bases, V lost 4 bases, and 5 bases had no gene match. There are 14 residues in the CDR3. In germline, CDR1 is ENHRY, CDR2 SYGVKD. CDR3 protein: CAISVRAGGDTQYF. The CDR3 nucleotides read TGTGCCATCAGTGTAAGGGCGGGAGGAGATACGCAGTATTTT.

The chain employs TRBV5-8 and TRBJ1-5, with TRBD1 matching over 7 bases. J gave up 2 bases and V 2 bases, and 4 bases lay outside the gene matches. Germline V gene sequence: CDR1 SGHTS, CDR2 YDEGEE. The CDR3 is made up of 15 amino acids. The CDR3 sequence: CASSFTDRRNQPQHF. Written as DNA, the CDR3 is TGTGCCAGCAGCTTCACGGACAGGCGCAATCAGCCCCAGCATTTT.

This chain links TRBV6-1 with TRBJ2-7; TRBD1 is a possible D gene (5 bases). Per germline, CDR1 MNHNS and CDR2 SASEGT. The V end lost 10 bases, the J end lost 2 bases, and 12 bases lay between the germline ends. This CDR3 comprises 12 residues. CDR3 residues: CAIDSVTYEQYF. CDR3 in DNA: TGTGCCATTGACAGTGTTACCTACGAGCAGTACTTC.

The chain couples TRBV30 to TRBJ1-1, with D possibly matching TRBD1 (5 bases). V shed 0 bases and J shed 4 bases, with 12 bases lying between them. Germline V gene sequence: CDR1 GTSNPN, CDR2 SVGIG (reference sequence). This CDR3 has 14 residues. The CDR3 spells CAWSVGRAITEAFF. The CDR3 coding sequence is TGTGCCTGGAGTGTAGGCAGGGCGATCACTGAAGCTTTCTTT.

The chain carries TRBV19 and TRBJ1-2, with 7 bases identical to TRBD1. Germline assignment: CDR1 LNHDA and CDR2 SQIVND (reference sequence). J lost 3 bases, V lost 4 bases, and 8 bases had no gene match. This CDR3 comprises 15 residues. CDR3 DNA: TGTGCCAGTAGTACCCCGGGACAGAACTACTATGGCTACACCTTC. Translating gives CASSTPGQNYYGYTF.

The rearrangement links TRBV5-1 to TRBJ1-1, with TRBD1 as a possible D gene (5 bases). Per germline, CDR1 SGHRS and CDR2 YFSETQ. The CDR3 runs to 14 residues. The V end was cut by 1 base, the J end by 1 base, with 8 bases between. The CDR3 sequence: CASSLWGENTEAFF. The CDR3 nucleotides read TGCGCCAGCAGCTTGTGGGGGGAGAACACTGAAGCTTTCTTT.

V gene TRBV7-6 combines with J gene TRBJ2-1, with D perhaps TRBD1 (6 bases). CDR1 and CDR2 from the germline V gene are SGHVS and FNYEAQ. The V and J ends lost 6 bases and 2 bases respectively, with 11 bases between them. The CDR3 runs to 14 residues. CDR3 protein: CASSRTGTYNEQFF. In DNA, the CDR3 is TGTGCCAGCAGTCGCACAGGGACCTACAATGAGCAGTTCTTC.

V and J are TRBV30 and TRBJ1-1; TRBD1 might be the D (5 bases). There are 14 residues in the CDR3. Germline values: CDR1 GTSNPN, CDR2 SVGIG (reference sequence). Trimming took 0 bases from V and 1 from J, leaving 9 bases between them. CDR3 protein: CAWSVRQRNTEAFF. DNA of the CDR3: TGTGCCTGGAGTGTAAGACAGAGGAACACTGAAGCTTTCTTT.

This clone has just one count. V and J are TRBV10-3 and TRBJ1-4; 8 bases are a match to TRBD1. The CDR3 spans 16 residues. The V segment lost 3 bases and the J segment 7 bases; nucleotides outside the gene matches: 10. Germline CDR1 and CDR2: ENHRY and SYGVKD. CDR3 nucleotides: TGTGCCATCAGTGACGCGGACAGGGTGGGAAGTGAAAAACTGTTTTTT. It yields the protein CAISDADRVGSEKLFF.

The gene calls are TRBV21-1 and TRBJ1-3; TRBD1 is taken as the D call from the table, unchecked against the DNA. TRBV21-1 constitutes a pseudogene. CDR3 length: 17 residues. CDR3 nucleotide sequence: TGTGCCAGCAGCAAAAAGTCCCCAGGTAACTCTGGAAACACCATATATTTT. This translates into CASSKKSPGNSGNTIYF.

This clone showed up just once. The chain carries TRBV27 and TRBJ2-7; 10 bases map to TRBD2. J lost 2 bases, V lost 7 bases, and 8 bases had no gene match. Germline CDR1 and CDR2: MNHEY and SMNVEV (reference sequence). This CDR3 has 15 residues. CDR3 residues: CASKTYSGGPYEQYF. The CDR3 nucleotides are TGTGCCAGCAAAACTTATAGCGGGGGGCCCTACGAGCAGTACTTC.

The chain is built from TRBV19 and TRBJ2-3; 7 nucleotides align to TRBD2. This CDR3 comprises 16 residues. V dropped 5 bases and J dropped 6; count of bases not matched to a gene: 14. Germline assignment: CDR1 LNHDA and CDR2 SQIVND (reference sequence). The CDR3 reads CASSSAGRAGADTQYF. Here the CDR3 DNA reads TGTGCCAGTAGTTCGGCTGGGAGGGCGGGAGCGGATACGCAGTATTTT.

Written as DNA, the CDR3 is TGCGCCAGCAGCTTGGATCTAAGGGGCTCGAAGGCCATTCAGTACTTC. Protein: CASSLDLRGSKAIQYF. The chain is built from TRBV5-1 and TRBJ2-4, with D perhaps matching TRBD1 (5 bases). Looked up from germline, CDR1 is SGHRS and CDR2 is YFSETQ. Deletions cut 0 bases from V and 9 bases from J, with 19 bases between. CDR3 size: 16 residues.